This T cell receptor (beta chain) was recorded in a study of blood T cell repertoires in COVID-19. Across the study: The United States, Italy and Spain were the sources of the acute and convalescent COVID-19 samples. T cells, B-cell-depleted T cells, or PBMCs supplied cDNA or gDNA.

Germline CDR1 and CDR2: MNHEY and SMNVEV (reference sequence). The CDR3 loop spans 14 amino acids. V shed 6 bases, J shed 10 bases, and the junction held 9 bases outside the gene matches. In the original analysis: Amplification with reference gene primers provided the estimates of nucleated cell counts. Generated by immunoSEQ multiplex PCR, the TCRdb table keeps only in-frame clones and is missing some. V and J calls and clone size come straight from that table; D and trimming were deduced from the DNA. Here the sample spans about 270,000 clones, around 82% being singletons. The chain links TRBV27 to TRBJ1-6; TRBD1 agrees at 7 bases. Material for sequencing was peripheral blood. The source of this sequence is a woman younger than 30 with acute or convalescent COVID-19. The CDR3 is CASRGQPWDSPLHF. The CDR3 coding sequence is TGTGCCAGCAGGGGACAGCCTTGGGACTCACCCCTCCACTTT.